A selection of T cell receptor beta chains follows, all from one sample in a study of CD8 T cells in Susac syndrome. TCRdb ran MiXCR on the immunoSEQ multiplex PCR reads and lists one entry per CDR3 protein. The profile shows about 210,000 distinct CDR3 sequences, approximately 95% of them singletons. Sequenced: CD4+ T cells from PBMCs. The receptors were gathered from a human donor with multiple sclerosis. Each CDR3 is given with its conserved first and last residue. A D gene is named only where the DNA matches it firmly. Some rows mark clone size as missing; the rest say once, few, many or name a class of expanded clone.

j_call d_call v_call clone_size cdr3_nt cdr3_aa
TRBJ2-1 NA TRBV5-6 NA TGTGCCAGCACCCCCCAGGTCTCATACAATGAGCAGTTCTTC CASTPQVSYNEQFF
TRBJ2-2 NA TRBV5-1 once TGCGCCAGCAGCGGACGGTCTACGAACACCGGGGAGCTGTTTTTT CASSGRSTNTGELFF
TRBJ2-5 TRBD2 TRBV27 NA TGTGCCAGCAGAAAAGGACTAGATTGGGTCGAGACCCAGTACTTC CASRKGLDWVETQYF
TRBJ2-7 NA TRBV12-3/TRBV12-4 NA TGTGCCAGCAGCCTCCAAGCATCCCTAGCCCCGGGCGAGCAGTACTTC CASSLQASLAPGEQYF
TRBJ1-1 NA TRBV6-5 NA TGTGCCAGTAGTTATGGGGGATTCACTGAAGCTTTCTTT CASSYGGFTEAFF
TRBJ2-3 NA TRBV29-1 NA TGCAGCGTTGGTTTCTTGGTCGGAGATACGCAGTATTTT CSVGFLVGDTQYF
TRBJ2-1 TRBD2 TRBV3-1 once TGTGCCAGCAGTCGGACTAGCGGGAGCTTAAATGAGCAGTTCTTC CASSRTSGSLNEQFF
TRBJ1-1 NA TRBV20-1 NA TGCAGTGCTCACGGGACCCTGAACACTGAAGCTTTCTTT CSAHGTLNTEAFF
TRBJ2-2 NA TRBV7-9 NA TGTGCCAGCAGCGCCGGGGGGGAGCTGTTTTTT CASSAGGELFF
TRBJ2-3 NA TRBV6-1 NA TGTGCCAGCAGTGAACGGCCTAGAATGGTGGATACGCAGTATTTT CASSERPRMVDTQYF
TRBJ2-7 TRBD1 TRBV20-1 NA TGCAGTGCGTCCCCTAACAGGGGGAGAGTCTCCGAGCAGTACTTC CSASPNRGRVSEQYF
TRBJ2-5 NA TRBV21-1 once TGTGCCAGCAGCCCACTTAGAGCTAAACAAGAGACCCAGTACTTC CASSPLRAKQETQYF
TRBJ2-7 TRBD2 TRBV5-1 NA TGCGCCAGCAGCACCGGGATAGCGGGAGTAGTCCACGAGCAGTACTTC CASSTGIAGVVHEQYF
TRBJ2-5 NA TRBV6-6 NA TGTGCCAGCAGTCCTGGGGTTGGCCTCGAGACCCAGTACTTC CASSPGVGLETQYF
TRBJ1-1 NA TRBV12-3/TRBV12-4 NA TGTGCCAGCAGTTTATTCACTGAAGCTTTCTTT CASSLFTEAFF
TRBJ2-7 TRBD2 TRBV19 NA TGTGCCAGTAGTATTCTCCCGGGAGGGTCCTACGAGCAGTACTTC CASSILPGGSYEQYF
TRBJ2-7 NA TRBV25-1 NA TGTGCCAGCAGACGCACAGGGACCTACGAGCAGTACTTC CASRRTGTYEQYF
TRBJ2-7 NA TRBV29-1 once TGCAGCACTGAAGGGACGCGTAGGGAGCAGTACTTC CSTEGTRREQYF
TRBJ2-2 NA TRBV20-1 NA TGCAGTGCTAGAGATCTGTCCGGGGAGCTGTTTTTT CSARDLSGELFF
TRBJ2-1 NA TRBV20-1 NA TGCAGTGCTAGTACCCAGTCCTCCTACAATGAGCAGTTCTTC CSASTQSSYNEQFF
TRBJ2-7 NA TRBV30 NA TGTGCCTGGGGGGGGCTAGACTACGAGCAGTACTTC CAWGGLDYEQYF
TRBJ2-5 NA TRBV30 NA TGTGCCCGCACCTTAGCGGACCAAGAGACCCAGTACTTC CARTLADQETQYF
TRBJ2-7 NA TRBV25-1 once TGTGCCAGCAGTGAATCGGGCAGGTTCTACTACGAGCAGTACTTC CASSESGRFYYEQYF
TRBJ2-1 TRBD2 TRBV3-1 NA TGTGCCAGCAGCCAAGAACGGGGGGGCTACAATGAGCAGTTCTTC CASSQERGGYNEQFF
TRBJ2-7 TRBD1 TRBV20-1 NA TGCAGTGCTGTCAGTCCCCGGGACAGCCCATCCTACGAGCAGTACTTC CSAVSPRDSPSYEQYF
TRBJ2-5 NA TRBV20-1 NA TGCAGTGCTAGGAGATTGAGGGCAGGAATAAAAGAGACCCAGTACTTC CSARRLRAGIKETQYF
TRBJ1-2 TRBD1 TRBV2 NA TGTGCCAGCAGAAGGAGGACAGGTGCGGGAGGCTACACCTTC CASRRRTGAGGYTF
TRBJ2-3 NA TRBV29-1 NA TGCAGCGTCGCGGTGAGCACAGATACGCAGTATTTT CSVAVSTDTQYF
TRBJ2-7 NA TRBV27 NA TGTGCCAGCAGTTTTCAATACTCCCGCTACGAGCAGTACTTC CASSFQYSRYEQYF
TRBJ1-1 NA TRBV5-4 NA TGTGCCAGCAGCTTGGTTGGGGGCAGGGGCACTGAAGCTTTCTTT CASSLVGGRGTEAFF
TRBJ2-3 NA TRBV2 once TGTGCCAGCAGCCCTGGGGCCCTCCGGGATACGCAGTATTTT CASSPGALRDTQYF
TRBJ1-2 NA TRBV20-1 NA TGCAGTGCTAGACCCACAGGGTTGGGGAACTCCAACTATGGCTACACCTTC CSARPTGLGNSNYGYTF